This note documents a single TCR beta chain sequence. Its antigen is not identified. This sample was included in a study of CD8 T cells in ankylosing spondylitis. Overall study results and limits: In synovial fluid and blood from reactive arthritis, some motif variants were previously reported. Blood of patients with ankylosing spondylitis appeared to be characterized by a TCR beta motif of eight highly homologous variants. A CD8+ phenotype characterized the disease-linked clones, which were relatively rare in peripheral blood. Clones tied to disease were said to be significantly enriched in matched ankylosing spondylitis synovial fluid.

Researchers built TCR beta libraries using quantitative 5'-RACE with molecular barcodes. TCRdb processed the 5' RACE reads anew with MiXCR; each CDR3 protein has one entry. The data hold fewer than 650,000 distinct CDR3 sequences, with about an eighth observed a single time. The sequencing input was blood, either unsorted or a sorted T cell fraction (not recorded which). The source of this sequence is a male donor with ankylosing spondylitis.

The CDR3 reads CSARGLTGSYEQYF. The DNA of the CDR3 is TGCAGTGCTAGAGGGCTTACCGGCTCCTACGAGCAGTACTTC. The rearrangement uses TRBV20-1 and TRBJ2-7; no definite D call. Germline CDR1 is DFQATT and CDR2 is SNEGSKA (reference sequence). Trimming shortened V by 1 base and J by 0 bases, and 10 bases separated the two germline ends. The length of the CDR3 is 14 residues.